A single sample is the source of the 22 T cell receptor beta chains below, sequenced in a study of tumor-infiltrating lymphocytes in oesophageal squamous cell carcinoma. MiXCR, applied by TCRdb to the PCR reads, yields one record per CDR3 protein. The sample holds 15,000 to 20,000 distinct CDR3 sequences, less than 45% seen once. Material for sequencing was esophageal tumor tissue. The receptors shown here come from a male donor with esophageal squamous cell carcinoma.

The chain couples TRBV7-8 to TRBJ1-1; D is ambiguous. The V end lost 1 base, the J end lost 1 base, and 4 bases lay between the germline ends. The CDR3 loop spans 13 amino acids. Germline V gives CDR1 SGHVS, CDR2 FQNEAQ. Here the CDR3 DNA reads TGTGCCAGCAGCTTAGTGGGGAACACTGAAGCTTTCTTT. This codes for CASSLVGNTEAFF.

As for this clonotype: This sequence may be a read error, since a much larger clone differs from it by one base. The chain recombines TRBV5-5 with TRBJ2-7; 8 bases agree with TRBD1. The J call may be mistaken, given a closer DNA end match to TRBJ2-1. CDR3 size: 18 residues. Looked up from germline, CDR1 is SGHKS and CDR2 is YYEKEE (reference sequence). The CDR3 region has the DNA TGTGCCAGCAGCTTGGTCCCGGCGGTTGGCGGACAGGGTTTCGAGCAGTTCTTC. As protein: CASSLVPAVGGQGFEQFF.

To note about this clonotype: This CDR3 fails to terminate in the conserved phenylalanine or tryptophan, so it likely reflects a read error. Because the CDR3's place on the DNA is in doubt, the DNA is left out and the CDR3 is given as listed by TCRdb. V and J are TRBV6-1 and TRBJ2-7; the table names TRBD2, a call not compared with the DNA. The length of the CDR3 is 16 amino acids, counting both ends. Germline V CDR1 and CDR2: MNHNS, SASEGT. CDR3 in amino acids: CASSLTRGVSGYTFGS.

This chain joins TRBV19 and TRBJ2-5; 9 bases line up with TRBD1. Germline loops: CDR1 LNHDA, CDR2 SQIVND (reference sequence). This CDR3 has 15 amino acids. Losses at the gene ends were 5 bases for V and 11 bases for J; bases not matched to a gene: 15. The CDR3 protein is CASSPRGTGSREQYF. CDR3 bases: TGTGCCAGTAGTCCCCGCGGGACAGGGTCTCGGGAGCAGTACTTC.

This clonotype was recorded at least ten times. The chain links TRBV11-2 to TRBJ2-6; D is ambiguous. CDR1 SGHAT and CDR2 FQNNGV come from the germline V gene. Trimming cost V 2 bases and J 0 bases, with 2 bases left between them. The CDR3 is 14 residues long. The CDR3 DNA reads as TGTGCCAGCAGCTTATCCTCTGGGGCCAACGTCCTGACTTTC. It translates to CASSLSSGANVLTF.

Worth noting for this clonotype: In this CDR3 the conserved last residue, phenylalanine or tryptophan, is missing, so a read error is likely. This rearrangement joins TRBV5-5 to TRBJ1-5; TRBD1 matches 11 bases. The length of the CDR3 is 14 residues. The germline CDR1 and CDR2 sequences are SGHKS and YYEKEE (reference sequence). Unmatched junction bases numbered 1, after V lost 3 bases and J lost 5 bases. Written as DNA, the CDR3 is TGTGCCAGCAGCTGGACAGGGGGCGATCAGCCCCAGCATTTA. This translates into CASSWTGGDQPQHL.

The chain links TRBV11-2 to TRBJ2-5, with 7 bases that match TRBD1. The CDR3 runs 16 residues. CDR1 and CDR2 from the germline V gene are SGHAT and FQNNGV. V shed 3 bases, J shed 4 bases, and the junction held 11 bases outside the gene matches. CDR3 protein: CASSFWGQLKLETQYF. CDR3 nucleotides: TGTGCCAGCAGCTTCTGGGGACAGTTGAAACTAGAGACCCAGTACTTC.

This clonotype was observed a handful of times. This chain connects TRBV12-3 or TRBV12-4 to TRBJ2-5; 7 bases fit TRBD2. The J call may be in error: the DNA end matches TRBJ2-7 better. The CDR3 is made up of 13 amino acids. The CDR3 loop reads CASSKNSGYEQYF. The CDR3 DNA follows: TGTGCCAGCAGTAAGAATAGCGGGTACGAGCAGTACTTC.

This clonotype came up a few times. V and J are TRBV20-1 and TRBJ1-1; D may be TRBD1 (6 bases). The CDR3 covers 13 residues. Per germline, CDR1 DFQATT and CDR2 SNEGSKA (reference sequence). V lost 3 bases, J lost 7 bases, and 15 bases lay in between. The CDR3 DNA is TGCAGTGCTAGGGTTTCGGACAGATATGAAGCTTTCTTT. Amino acids: CSARVSDRYEAFF.

About this clonotype: Just one base apart from a much larger clone, this may be a read error. The chain carries TRBV12-3 or TRBV12-4 and TRBJ2-3; D is uncertain. The CDR3 is 10 residues long. With 5 bases removed from V and 4 bases from J, the gap between germline ends came to 1 base. The CDR3 sequence is CASSADTQYF. Written as DNA, the CDR3 is TGTGCCAGCAGTGCAGATACGCAGTATTTT.

A note on this clonotype: One junction end does not reproduce the germline sequence, and a read error may be involved. The chain employs TRBV5-1 and TRBJ1-6, with a weak D call TRBD1 (5 bases). The CDR3 spans 13 residues. Germline V CDR1 and CDR2: SGHRS, YFSETQ. CDR3 region: CASSFGRAYEQYF. The CDR3 bases are TGCGCCAGCAGCTTCGGCAGGGCTTACGAGCAGTACTTT.

This chain joins TRBV7-4 and TRBJ2-3; D might be TRBD2 (5 bases). V was trimmed by 0 bases and J by 5 bases, leaving 9 bases between them. The CDR3 totals 14 residues. Germline CDR1 reads SGHVT; CDR2 reads SQSDAQ. This chain's CDR3 is CASSLAGVLDTQYF. CDR3 nucleotide sequence: TGTGCCAGCAGCTTAGCGGGAGTACTAGATACGCAGTATTTT. Combining the CDR3 with reference TRBV7-4 and TRBJ2-3 gives the whole variable domain GAGVSQSPRYKVAKRGRDVALRCDSISGHVTLYWYRQTLGQGSEVLTYSQSDAQRDKSGRPSGRFSAERPERSVSTLKIQRTEQGDSAVYLCASSLAGVLDTQYFGPGTRLTVL.

J is TRBJ2-5 and V is TRBV7-6, with D tentatively TRBD1 (5 bases). The tail of the sequence fits TRBJ2-7 better, so the J call may be wrong. The CDR3 extends over 14 amino acids. CDR1 and CDR2 from the germline V gene are SGHVS and FNYEAQ. CDR3 region: CASSLTGPSYEQYF. The CDR3 DNA reads TGTGCCAGCAGCTTAACAGGACCCTCCTACGAGCAGTACTTC.

This clonotype was observed a single time. The V call is TRBV7-2, the J call TRBJ2-4; 12 nucleotides align to TRBD2. The closer fit of TRBJ2-7 to the DNA end suggests the J call may be wrong. The CDR3 is made up of 16 amino acids. Germline V CDR1 and CDR2: SGHTA, FQGNSA. CDR3 in amino acids: CASSPGLAGFSYEQYF. In nucleotides, the CDR3 is TGTGCCAGCAGCCCGGGACTAGCGGGCTTCTCCTACGAGCAGTACTTC.

This chain uses TRBV7-4 with TRBJ2-5; no firm D call. Trimming left V 5 bases short and J 4 bases short, with 23 bases between. Germline V gives CDR1 SGHVT, CDR2 SQSDAQ. This CDR3 is 17 amino acids long. The CDR3 DNA reads TGTGCCAGCAGCCCCCCCCAGGAAGTAGACGGAGCAGAGACCCAGTACTTC. It translates to CASSPPQEVDGAETQYF.

This clonotype was counted many times. This sequence joins TRBV27 and TRBJ2-2; D is unclear. The CDR3 has 11 residues. Germline V gene data show CDR1 as MNHEY and CDR2 as SMNVEV (reference sequence). The DNA of the CDR3 is TGTGCGACTTGGAACACCGGGGAGCTGTTTTTT. It is translated as CATWNTGELFF.

A few counts support this clonotype. The chain joins TRBV7-2 to TRBJ2-1; tentatively, D is TRBD2 (7 bases). The length of the CDR3 is 12 residues. CDR1 is SGHTA and CDR2 is FQGNSA in the germline V gene. V lost 6 bases to trimming and J lost 12 bases, with 15 bases between them. The CDR3 sequence is CASSWGGGSQFF. The CDR3 DNA reads as TGTGCCAGCAGTTGGGGGGGGGGCTCGCAGTTCTTC.

This clonotype was observed many times. The genes are TRBV10-3 and TRBJ2-1; 8 bases map to TRBD1. In germline, CDR1 is ENHRY, CDR2 SYGVKD. This CDR3 is 24 amino acids long. Trimming at V came to 0 bases and at J to 4 bases, leaving 29 bases not matched to a gene. Written as DNA, the CDR3 is TGTGCCATCAGTGAGTCAAATCAGGGGGCCAAGATTGGGGCAAGTCGGGGGCGGTACAATGAGCAGTTCTTC. This codes for CAISESNQGAKIGASRGRYNEQFF.

This clonotype is classed as medium-sized. Here the CDR3 reads CASSLALGSSYEQYF. For the CDR3, the DNA is TGTGCCAGCAGCTTAGCCCTCGGGAGCTCCTACGAGCAGTACTTC. The chain is built from TRBV7-8 and TRBJ2-7; D may be TRBD2 (6 bases). The length of the CDR3 is 15 residues. Germline CDR1 reads SGHVS; CDR2 reads FQNEAQ. V was clipped by 0 bases and J by 0 bases, with 9 bases between them. The full variable domain, in which reference TRBV7-8 and TRBJ2-7 provide the parts outside the CDR3, is GAGVSQSPRYKVAKRGQDVALRCDPISGHVSLFWYQQALGQGPEFLTYFQNEAQLDKSGLPSDRFFAERPEGSVSTLKIQRTQQEDSAVYLCASSLALGSSYEQYFGPGTRLTVT.

The chain employs TRBV11-3 and TRBJ2-3, with 7 bases matching TRBD1. CDR1 SGHNT and CDR2 YENEEA come from the germline V gene. The ends lost 5 bases at V and 0 bases at J; junction bases unmatched: 8. The CDR3 sequence is 16 residues long. DNA for the CDR3: TGTGCCAGCAGCCCAAGACAGGGTTTGAGCACAGATACGCAGTATTTT. Translating it yields CASSPRQGLSTDTQYF.

By proportion, this clonotype is medium-sized. The genes are TRBV7-3 and TRBJ2-1; TRBD2 agrees at 12 bases. Germline V gene lookup returns CDR1 SGHTA and CDR2 FQGTGA. Trimming took 4 bases from V and 9 from J; bases not matched to a gene: 7. There are 15 residues in the CDR3. In nucleotides, the CDR3 is TGTGCCAGCAGCTACCTAGCGGGGGGGCAGAGTGAGCAGTTCTTC. Translating it yields CASSYLAGGQSEQFF. The full variable domain, rest sourced from reference TRBV7-3 and TRBJ2-1, is GAGVSQTPSNKVTEKGKYVELRCDPISGHTALYWYRQSLGQGPEFLIYFQGTGAADDSGLPNDRFFAVRPEGSVSTLKIQRTERGDSAVYLCASSYLAGGQSEQFFGPGTRLTVL.

This CDR3 reads CASSDEGRFVRGYTF. CDR3 in DNA: TGTGCCAGCAGCGACGAAGGACGGTTTGTAAGAGGCTACACCTTC. The chain links TRBV7-2 to TRBJ1-2; D uncertain. CDR1 is SGHTA, CDR2 FQGNSA, per germline. This CDR3 is built from 15 residues. The germline V and J ends were trimmed by 5 bases and 8 bases, with 21 bases remaining between them.